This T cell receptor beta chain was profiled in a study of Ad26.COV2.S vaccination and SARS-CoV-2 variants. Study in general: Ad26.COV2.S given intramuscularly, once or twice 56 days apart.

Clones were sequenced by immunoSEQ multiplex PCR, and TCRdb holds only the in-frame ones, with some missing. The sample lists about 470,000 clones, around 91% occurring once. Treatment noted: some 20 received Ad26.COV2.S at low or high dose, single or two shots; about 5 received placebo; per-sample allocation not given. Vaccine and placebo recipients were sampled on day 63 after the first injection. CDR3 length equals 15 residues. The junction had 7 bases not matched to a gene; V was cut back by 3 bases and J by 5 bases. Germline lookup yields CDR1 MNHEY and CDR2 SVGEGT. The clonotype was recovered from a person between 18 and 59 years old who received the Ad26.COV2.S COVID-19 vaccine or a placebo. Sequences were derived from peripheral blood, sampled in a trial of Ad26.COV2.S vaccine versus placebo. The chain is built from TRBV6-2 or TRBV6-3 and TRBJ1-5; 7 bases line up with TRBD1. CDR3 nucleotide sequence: TGTGCCAGCAGTTATGGACAGGTTCCATATCAGCCCCAGCATTTT. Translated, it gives CASSYGQVPYQPQHF.